A selection of T cell receptor beta chains follows, all from one sample in a study of T cell responses to AZD1222 COVID-19 vaccine. The data were produced by immunoSEQ multiplex PCR, yet TCRdb's version contains in-frame clones alone and is incomplete. The sample lists around 140,000 clones, about 94% occurring once. This sample comprised peripheral blood, obtained on day 0 of AZD1222 vaccination. Receptor source: an adult in good health. The CDR3 runs from the conserved cysteine through the conserved F or W. Fields, in order: clone size, V gene, J gene, D gene, CDR3 protein, CDR3 DNA. The D gene is left open where the match is weak. Rows may omit the clone size; those that give it use once, few, many or a size class.

clone_size: NA
v_call: TRBV24-1
j_call: TRBJ2-3
d_call: NA
cdr3_aa: CATSDVWGNTQYF
cdr3_nt: TGTGCCACCAGTGATGTTTGGGGCAATACGCAGTATTTT

clone_size: NA
v_call: TRBV28
j_call: TRBJ2-5
d_call: TRBD2
cdr3_aa: CASSYPTSGSSTETQYF
cdr3_nt: TGTGCCAGCAGTTACCCGACTAGCGGGAGTAGTACGGAGACCCAGTACTTC

clone_size: NA
v_call: TRBV7-8
j_call: TRBJ1-6
d_call: NA
cdr3_aa: CASSLVMGGFLSPLHF
cdr3_nt: TGTGCCAGCAGCTTAGTTATGGGAGGGTTTCTTTCACCCCTCCACTTT

clone_size: once
v_call: TRBV6-5
j_call: TRBJ1-4
d_call: NA
cdr3_aa: CASSLGGFGEKLFF
cdr3_nt: TGTGCCAGCAGTTTGGGCGGTTTTGGGGAAAAACTGTTTTTT

clone_size: NA
v_call: TRBV20-1
j_call: TRBJ2-1
d_call: NA
cdr3_aa: CSASSGSRHEQFF
cdr3_nt: TGCAGTGCTAGTTCGGGAAGCCGACATGAGCAGTTCTTC

clone_size: few
v_call: TRBV12-3/TRBV12-4
j_call: TRBJ2-7
d_call: NA
cdr3_aa: CASSFGGYEQYF
cdr3_nt: TGTGCCAGCAGTTTCGGCGGGTACGAGCAGTACTTC

clone_size: NA
v_call: TRBV28
j_call: TRBJ2-7
d_call: TRBD1
cdr3_aa: CASREAGTGAYEQYF
cdr3_nt: TGTGCCAGCAGGGAAGCCGGGACAGGGGCCTACGAGCAGTACTTC

clone_size: NA
v_call: TRBV11-2
j_call: TRBJ1-2
d_call: NA
cdr3_aa: CASSLMYGGYTF
cdr3_nt: TGTGCCAGCAGCTTAATGTACGGTGGCTACACCTTC

clone_size: NA
v_call: TRBV28
j_call: TRBJ1-2
d_call: NA
cdr3_aa: CASTFGGDYGYTF
cdr3_nt: TGTGCCAGCACCTTCGGGGGCGACTACGGCTACACCTTC

clone_size: NA
v_call: TRBV9
j_call: TRBJ2-2
d_call: NA
cdr3_aa: CASSVGTGANTGELFF
cdr3_nt: TGTGCCAGCAGCGTCGGAACGGGGGCGAACACCGGGGAGCTGTTTTTT

clone_size: NA
v_call: TRBV29-1
j_call: TRBJ2-7
d_call: NA
cdr3_aa: CSVGGPEGYEQYF
cdr3_nt: TGCAGCGTTGGGGGTCCGGAGGGGTACGAGCAGTACTTC

clone_size: NA
v_call: TRBV9
j_call: TRBJ2-2
d_call: TRBD2
cdr3_aa: CASSATSGIDTGELFF
cdr3_nt: TGTGCCAGCAGCGCCACTAGCGGGATAGACACCGGGGAGCTGTTTTTT

clone_size: NA
v_call: TRBV20-1
j_call: TRBJ2-5
d_call: NA
cdr3_aa: CSASPTKIQETQYF
cdr3_nt: TGCAGTGCTAGTCCCACTAAAATACAAGAGACCCAGTACTTC

clone_size: few
v_call: TRBV18
j_call: TRBJ2-1
d_call: NA
cdr3_aa: CASSVGAAKVYNEQFF
cdr3_nt: TGTGCCAGCTCAGTAGGGGCGGCGAAGGTCTACAATGAGCAGTTCTTC

clone_size: NA
v_call: TRBV9
j_call: TRBJ1-2
d_call: TRBD1
cdr3_aa: CASSALGSTGRYGYTF
cdr3_nt: TGTGCCAGCAGCGCCTTGGGTTCGACAGGGAGATATGGCTACACCTTC

clone_size: NA
v_call: TRBV7-9
j_call: TRBJ1-3
d_call: TRBD1
cdr3_aa: CASSSPGTGVNTIYF
cdr3_nt: TGTGCCAGCAGCTCACCCGGGACAGGGGTTAACACCATATATTTT

clone_size: NA
v_call: TRBV21-1
j_call: TRBJ2-7
d_call: NA
cdr3_aa: CASSKDRADYSSGTYEQYF
cdr3_nt: TGTGCCAGCAGCAAAGACAGGGCAGACTATAGTTCCGGAACCTACGAGCAGTACTTC

clone_size: NA
v_call: TRBV9
j_call: TRBJ2-7
d_call: TRBD2
cdr3_aa: CASSPGLAGLTVYEQYF
cdr3_nt: TGTGCCAGCAGCCCCGGACTAGCGGGTCTTACGGTGTACGAGCAGTACTTC

clone_size: NA
v_call: TRBV7-8
j_call: TRBJ1-5
d_call: TRBD1
cdr3_aa: CASRRGTETNQPQHF
cdr3_nt: TGTGCCAGCAGACGCGGGACAGAAACTAATCAGCCCCAGCATTTT